This is a list of T cell receptor beta chains from one sample in a study of T cells expressing NK-cell markers. With the 5' RACE reads reprocessed, TCRdb shows one record per CDR3 protein and no DNA. The listing records about 260,000 distinct CDR3 sequences. The specimen sequenced was blood T cells: a sorted CD56 or NKG2C T cell subset, CD4+ or CD8+ T cells, or bulk PBMC T cells (not recorded which). These receptors were taken from a woman between 18 and 69 years old in good health. CDR3s include the opening cysteine and the closing phenylalanine or tryptophan.

TRBJ2-1,TRBV30,CAWNSGGAGEQFF
TRBJ1-4,TRBV12-3/TRBV12-4,CASSLIGTGLEKLFF
TRBJ2-1,TRBV12-3/TRBV12-4,CASSSSGSRSHEQFF
TRBJ2-2,TRBV6-1,CASSTANRVGTGELFF
TRBJ2-2,TRBV5-4,CASSSLAGGNTGELFF
TRBJ2-5,TRBV10-2,CASSAADRTEETQYF
TRBJ1-5,TRBV6-2/TRBV6-3,CASSFNRAPNQPQHF
TRBJ2-5,TRBV6-1,CASSPTDRVEGETQYF
TRBJ2-2,TRBV6-5,CASSYSGTGTGELFF
TRBJ1-1,TRBV29-1,CSGEGSSTEAFF
TRBJ2-1,TRBV20-1,CSALGTSGGGDNEQFF
TRBJ2-7,TRBV19,CASSGLAGSYEQYF
TRBJ1-4,TRBV6-5,CASSYSLGGVTNEKLFF
TRBJ2-2,TRBV29-1,CSVEGQANTGELFF
TRBJ2-7,TRBV6-2/TRBV6-3,CASLISGSSYEQYF
TRBJ2-2,TRBV12-3/TRBV12-4,CASSRTVGAANTGELFF
TRBJ2-3,TRBV20-1,CSARVPSTDTQYF
TRBJ2-3,TRBV29-1,CSVAEQGALTDTQYF
TRBJ2-1,TRBV15,CATSRGLASGRGNEQFF
TRBJ2-1,TRBV5-1,CASSPNKASGDNEQFF
TRBJ2-3,TRBV29-1,CSGGRLVGEDTQYF
TRBJ1-1,TRBV20-1,CSASSRMGTEAFF
TRBJ2-5,TRBV24-1,CATGGGGKETQYF
TRBJ2-5,TRBV10-3,CAIAPSGKVETQYF
TRBJ2-1,TRBV20-1,CSAGSGRARDEQFF
TRBJ2-7,TRBV20-1,CSARFAGAYEQYF
TRBJ2-1,TRBV5-1,CASSLGTGHYNEQFF
TRBJ2-1,TRBV29-1,CSVENPQALAGVREQFF
TRBJ2-1,TRBV14,CASSRLTSWESGGDEQFF
TRBJ2-3,TRBV20-1,CSAPWGGSTDTQYF
TRBJ2-5,TRBV12-3/TRBV12-4,CASSFQRGKETQYF
TRBJ2-2,TRBV19,CASRLAGGTGELFF
TRBJ2-5,TRBV20-1,CSAALWERGVPRTQYF
TRBJ2-1,TRBV30,CAWSHMSGGQFF
TRBJ2-7,TRBV6-5,CASSYSRQSYEQYF
TRBJ1-5,TRBV15,CATSSRAGSNQPQHF
TRBJ1-5,TRBV19,CASSIEAGRTGQPQHF
TRBJ2-7,TRBV28,CASSLLAIRGGQTYEQYF
TRBJ2-2,TRBV11-3,CASSPDMRGNTGELFF
TRBJ2-3,TRBV11-2,CASSQSGTGADGQYF
TRBJ2-3,TRBV10-1,CASNLPDTQYF
TRBJ2-1,TRBV24-1,CATSDLGTGLNEQFF
TRBJ2-3,TRBV19,CASSISAAARTDTQYF
TRBJ2-3,TRBV7-2,CASSNPPGTDTQYF
TRBJ1-3,TRBV11-1,CASSPDRDFGNTIYF
TRBJ1-5,TRBV20-1,CSAREGTNQPQHF
TRBJ2-7,TRBV7-8,CASSLDGSSSYEQYF
TRBJ1-6,TRBV18,CASSPGADGSPLHF
TRBJ2-4,TRBV6-5,CATGGGGNIQYF
TRBJ2-5,TRBV7-2,CASGGAEQETQYF
TRBJ2-1,TRBV20-1,CSARYLQGAKNEQFF
TRBJ1-2,TRBV20-1,CSQADRRDGYTF
TRBJ2-3,TRBV2,CASTLAGADTQYF